These 18 T cell receptor beta chains share one sample of origin, sequenced in a study of human T cells and chemical hapten exposure (dated by TCRdb to the early 2020s). The label giving this sample's time point can be read as: patch test 1, 2 weeks after DPC sensitization. Per the publication, the treatment or condition label means: therapeutic diphenylcyclopropenone sensitization with weekly scalp DPC. The protocol used for the library was RACE. Sequencing instrument: NextSeq 500. The public reads were quality trimmed at Q25 with fastp and then assembled into clones with MiXCR by TCRdb, keeping productive beta chains. Every distinct CDR3 protein forms one entry, paired with its most common genes and DNA. The sample yields about 340,000 distinct CDR3 sequences; about 7% were counted once. The ten largest make up around 8.2% of the sample. The material was whole blood, obtained in connection with sensitization to the hapten diphenylcyclopropenone (DPC). The receptors were gathered from a woman aged 18-35 years with alopecia areata. Some clones in this sample may be carry-over from other donors' samples.

CDR3 sequence reads: CASSFPMAGGSYEQYF. CDR3 sequence (DNA): TGTGCCAGCAGTTTTCCAATGGCGGGGGGATCCTACGAGCAGTACTTC. This sequence joins TRBV28 and TRBJ2-7, with 8 positions matching TRBD2. Germline lookup yields CDR1 MDHEN and CDR2 SYDVKM. The ends lost 3 bases at V and 1 base at J; junction bases unmatched: 8. The CDR3 runs to 16 residues. Variable domain in full (rest from reference TRBV28 and TRBJ2-7): DVKVTQSSRYLVKRTGEKVFLECVQDMDHENMFWYRQDPGLGLRLIYFSYDVKMKEKGDIPEGYSVSREKKERFSLILESASTNQTSMYLCASSFPMAGGSYEQYFGPGTRLTVT.

CDR3 DNA: TGCGCCAGCAGCCAAGTCGGCCGGGCGGAGGGTATACGGGAAAAACTGTTTTTT. Protein sequence: CASSQVGRAEGIREKLFF. The chain joins TRBV4-1 to TRBJ1-4; D is ambiguous. The length of the CDR3 is 18 residues. The V gene lost 1 base and the J gene lost 8 bases, with 23 bases spanning the gap. Germline V gene sequence: CDR1 MGHRA, CDR2 YSYEKL.

This clonotype was seen a handful of times. This chain joins TRBV7-3 and TRBJ1-1; possible D gene TRBD1, 6 bases. V lost 5 bases, J lost 2 bases, and 15 bases lay in between. CDR3 length: 15 amino acids. The V gene's germline CDR1 is SGHTA and CDR2 FQGTGA. This CDR3 is CASSPDGGPNTEAFF. CDR3 DNA sequence: TGTGCCAGCAGCCCAGACGGGGGCCCTAACACTGAAGCTTTCTTT.

V gene TRBV12-3 or TRBV12-4 combines with J gene TRBJ1-2; D may be TRBD1 (5 bases). With 5 bases removed from V and 8 bases from J, the gap between germline ends came to 21 bases. The CDR3 extends over 15 amino acids. Here the CDR3 DNA reads TGTGCCAGCAGTGTCCTGGGGACTCTCGGAGCCGGCTACACCTTC. Amino acids: CASSVLGTLGAGYTF.

In its sample, this clonotype was seen many times. The chain links TRBV9 to TRBJ2-7; no definite D call. The CDR3 is made up of 15 amino acids. Trimming left V 5 bases short and J 3 bases short, with 18 bases between. The germline V gene has CDR1 SGDLS and CDR2 YYNGEE. The CDR3 is CASSVELGLYYEQYF. The CDR3 DNA follows: TGTGCCAGCAGTGTCGAGCTTGGCTTATACTACGAGCAGTACTTC.

A remark on this clonotype: A much larger clonotype is one base distant, so this may be a read error. The chain carries TRBV7-2 and TRBJ1-4; D possibly corresponds to TRBD1 (6 bases). The CDR3 extends over 16 amino acids. Trimming left V 1 base short and J 4 bases short, with 13 bases between. The germline V gene encodes CDR1 SGHTA and CDR2 FQGNSA. The CDR3 region has the DNA TGTGCCAGCAGCTTAGTACTCGGGGGCGGTAATGAAAAACTGTTTTTT. The encoded protein is CASSLVLGGGNEKLFF.

This clonotype was detected ten times or more. The gene calls are TRBV27 and TRBJ2-1; 8 bases map to TRBD1. In germline, CDR1 is MNHEY, CDR2 SMNVEV (reference sequence). The V and J ends lost 6 bases and 8 bases, in that order; junction bases with no gene match: 9. The CDR3 is 14 residues long. CDR3 region: CASSHGQGIDEQFF. In nucleotides, the CDR3 is TGTGCCAGCAGCCACGGACAGGGTATCGATGAGCAGTTCTTC.

A few counts support this clonotype. The rearrangement links TRBV15 to TRBJ1-1, with a possible D match to TRBD1 (6 bases). Trimming removed 6 bases at V and 8 bases at J, with 16 bases between. The germline gives CDR1 LNHNV, CDR2 YYDKDF (reference sequence). The CDR3 is 13 residues long. CDR3 sequence (DNA): TGTGCCACCAGATTTCAAGGGGGGGTAGAAGCTTTCTTT. Amino acids: CATRFQGGVEAFF. Full variable domain (outside the CDR3, taken from reference TRBV15 and TRBJ1-1): DAMVIQNPRYQVTQFGKPVTLSCSQTLNHNVMYWYQQKSSQAPKLLFHYYDKDFNNEADTPDNFQSRRPNTSFCFLDIRSPGLGDTAMYLCATRFQGGVEAFFGQGTRLTVV.

V usage is TRBV6-1 and J usage is TRBJ1-1; TRBD1 might be the D (5 bases). V was shortened by 3 bases and J by 1 base, with 9 bases between the two germline ends. Per germline, CDR1 MNHNS and CDR2 SASEGT. The CDR3 has 14 residues. CDR3 nucleotides: TGTGCCAGCAGTGATTTCAGGGAGAACACTGAAGCTTTCTTT. As protein: CASSDFRENTEAFF.

The CDR3 DNA is TGTGCCAGCAGCTTAGAGGGGAGGCCGGGGCCCACTTTCTTT. Encoded protein: CASSLEGRPGPTFF. The chain joins TRBV13 to TRBJ1-1; D may be TRBD1 (5 bases). V lost 1 base and J 12 bases, leaving 18 bases between the germline ends. CDR3 length: 14 amino acids. From germline, CDR1 is PRHDT and CDR2 FYEKMQ (reference sequence).

In this sample, this clonotype turned up a few times. V usage is TRBV6-5 and J usage is TRBJ2-3; D is unclear. The V end was cut by 6 bases, the J end by 0 bases, with 19 bases between. Germline-derived CDR1 and CDR2 are MNHEY and SVGAGI. This CDR3 has 17 residues. Here the CDR3 DNA reads TGTGCCAGCAGCCCCTTTGGGCGGAGCCTAAGCACAGATACGCAGTATTTT. Residues: CASSPFGRSLSTDTQYF.

This clonotype was recorded at least ten times. The CDR3: CASSDVRDTYGYTF. The CDR3, as DNA: TGTGCCAGCTCTGATGTACGGGATACCTACGGCTACACCTTC. The chain employs TRBV18 and TRBJ1-2, with D hard to call. The CDR3 consists of 14 residues. Germline CDR1 KGHSH, CDR2 LQKENI. Trimming pared 6 bases from V and 8 bases from J, leaving 19 bases between. The complete variable domain, with remaining parts taken from reference TRBV18 and TRBJ1-2, reads NAGVMQNPRHLVRRRGQEARLRCSPMKGHSHVYWYRQLPEEGLKFMVYLQKENIIDESGMPKERFSAEFPKEGPSILRIQQVVRGDSAAYFCASSDVRDTYGYTFGSGTRLTVV.

This clonotype was detected only a few times. The rearrangement joins TRBV20-1 to TRBJ2-3, with TRBD2 matching over 8 bases. Germline trimming cut 6 bases from V and 3 bases from J; bases unmatched to any gene: 11. The CDR3 spans 15 residues. CDR1 is DFQATT and CDR2 is SNEGSKA in the germline V gene (reference sequence). CDR3 amino acids: CSAPPSGGMTDTQYF. The CDR3 DNA reads as TGCAGTGCCCCGCCCAGCGGGGGAATGACAGATACGCAGTATTTT.

This clonotype came up a few times. In DNA, the CDR3 is TGTGCCAGCAGTTTCCGACAGGTCGAGAACACTGAAGCTTTCTTT. This translates into CASSFRQVENTEAFF. The chain joins TRBV7-9 to TRBJ1-1; weak D call: TRBD1 (6 bases). The germline V gene has CDR1 SEHNR and CDR2 FQNEAQ (reference sequence). V was shortened by 6 bases and J by 1 base, with 15 bases between the two germline ends. The CDR3 length is 15 residues.

This clonotype was counted between two and nine times. The chain carries TRBV3-1 and TRBJ1-4, with a possible D match to TRBD1 (5 bases). Germline values: CDR1 LGHDT, CDR2 YNNKEL (reference sequence). This CDR3 spans 15 amino acids. V lost 1 base, J lost 6 bases, and 12 bases lay in between. CDR3 region: CASSQGGFGDEKLFF. The CDR3 DNA reads TGTGCCAGCAGCCAAGGGGGGTTTGGGGATGAAAAACTGTTTTTT.

This clonotype turned up a few times. A junction boundary mismatches the germline segment, possibly from a read error. The rearrangement links TRBV7-8 to TRBJ2-3; D may be TRBD2 (6 bases). Germline V gene data show CDR1 as SGHVS and CDR2 as FQNEAQ. This CDR3 has 16 residues. CDR3 in DNA: TGTGTCAGCAGCTTAGGTCGGGGGTCTAGCACAGATACGCAGTATTTT. It translates to CVSSLGRGSSTDTQYF. The variable domain in full, completed from reference TRBV7-8 and TRBJ2-3, reads GAGVSQSPRYKVAKRGQDVALRCDPISGHVSLFWYQQALGQGPEFLTYFQNEAQLDKSGLPSDRFFAERPEGSVSTLKIQRTQQEDSAVYLCVSSLGRGSSTDTQYFGPGTRLTVL.

V is TRBV12-3 or TRBV12-4 and J is TRBJ1-5; D is unresolved. The CDR3 length is 13 residues. Trimming removed 4 bases at V and 7 bases at J, with 11 bases between. DNA for the CDR3: TGTGCCAGCAGTTCTCTAAACCGGCAGCCCCAGCATTTT. It specifies CASSSLNRQPQHF.

The gene calls are TRBV7-3 and TRBJ2-3, with 10 bases identical to TRBD2. Germline V gene sequence: CDR1 SGHTA, CDR2 FQGTGA. The V segment lost 0 bases and the J segment 3 bases; nucleotides outside the gene matches: 3. The CDR3 extends over 16 amino acids. The CDR3 sequence: CASSLTSGGITDTQYF. CDR3 DNA sequence: TGTGCCAGCAGCTTAACTAGCGGGGGGATTACAGATACGCAGTATTTT. The variable domain in full, with the rest retrieved from reference TRBV7-3 and TRBJ2-3, is GAGVSQTPSNKVTEKGKYVELRCDPISGHTALYWYRQSLGQGPEFLIYFQGTGAADDSGLPNDRFFAVRPEGSVSTLKIQRTERGDSAVYLCASSLTSGGITDTQYFGPGTRLTVL.